Given below is one T cell receptor beta chain in context. Antigen unknown. The CDR3 runs 15 residues. The V end lost 1 base, the J end lost 6 bases, and 12 bases lay between the germline ends. CDR1 is MGHRA, CDR2 YSYEKL, per germline. This sample was included in a study of T cell repertoires in cytomegalovirus infection. Study at large: Carrying CMV and the relevant HLA type showed in public TCR beta signatures.

Study-level points and caveats: The ex vivo response showed dominance by HLA-C-restricted CMV-specific TCR beta clonotypes.

TCRdb used MiXCR to reprocess the reads, holding one entry per CDR3 protein. The table has 570,000 or so distinct CDR3 sequences, roughly 42% seen once; the top ten hold around 48%. The chain has TRBV4-1 and TRBJ2-2, with D hard to call. Sequencing was performed on cultured PBMCs, taken from culture after CMV antigen stimulation. This TCR derives from a human donor in good health (CMV status not recorded). Some clones in this sample may be carry-over from other donors' samples. CDR3 coding DNA: TGCGCCAGCAGCCAAGCGTTCGGCGCCGCCGGGGAGCTGTTTTTT. Protein sequence: CASSQAFGAAGELFF.